Here is one T cell receptor beta chain with its context. Its antigen is not identified. Just one base apart from a much larger clone, this may be a read error. Time point reported: newly diagnosed GD, antithyroid drugs for less than 3 months. Preparation of the TCR library used RNA extracted from PBMCs. This record belongs to a study of regulatory T cells in long-lasting Graves disease. Building of the TCR beta libraries involved iRepertoire HTBI primers and Arm-PCR of CDR3 regions. Via MiXCR, TCRdb re-called the multiplex PCR reads, giving one row per CDR3 protein. The repertoire includes some 460,000 distinct CDR3 sequences, roughly 15% of them detected once, and roughly an eighth sits in the top ten. Study-level points and caveats: Possibly, too few samples lowered accuracy.

The data were also submitted as part of a second study, on T cells in Graves' hyperthyroidism and ophthalmopathy.

The TCR sequence derives from a man in his forties with Graves disease. Sequencing used peripheral blood mononuclear cells (PBMCs), obtained at new diagnosis, from a patient treated with antithyroid drugs.

CDR3 protein: CASSPVGRGEGYNEQFF. In DNA, the CDR3 is TGTGCCAGCAGCCCAGTTGGGAGAGGAGAGGGCTACAATGAGCAGTTCTTC. This chain joins TRBV7-9 and TRBJ2-1; a possible D gene is TRBD2 (5 bases). Deletions cut 5 bases from V and 3 bases from J, with 20 bases between. CDR1 SEHNR and CDR2 FQNEAQ come from the germline V gene (reference sequence). The CDR3 totals 17 residues.